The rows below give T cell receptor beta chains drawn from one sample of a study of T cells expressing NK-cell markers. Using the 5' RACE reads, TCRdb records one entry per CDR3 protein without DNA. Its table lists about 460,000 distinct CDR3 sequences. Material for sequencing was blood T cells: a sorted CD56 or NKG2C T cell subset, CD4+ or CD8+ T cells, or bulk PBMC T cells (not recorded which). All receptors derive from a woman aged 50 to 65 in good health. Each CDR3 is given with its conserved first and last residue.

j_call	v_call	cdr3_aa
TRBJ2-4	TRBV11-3	CASSSRVAVGNIQYF
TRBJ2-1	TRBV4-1	CASSPYGGTSSYNEQFF
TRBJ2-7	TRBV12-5	CASGPRTGVEQYF
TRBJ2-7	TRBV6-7	CASSYSKVSLADYEQYF
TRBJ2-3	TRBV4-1	CASSQGPGGGGTDTQYF
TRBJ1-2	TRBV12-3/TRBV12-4	CASSWTGVSYGYTF
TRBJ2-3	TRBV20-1	CSARVEGRTQYF
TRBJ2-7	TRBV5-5	CASSFGPQGAGEQYF
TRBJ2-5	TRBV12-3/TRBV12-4	CASSLGRAVAQYF
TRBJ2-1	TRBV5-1	CASSETSGRMNEQFF
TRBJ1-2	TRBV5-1	CASSLAAGQVYGYTF
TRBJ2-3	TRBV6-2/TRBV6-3	CASGTVAGGPVLGDTQYF
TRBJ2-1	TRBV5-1	CASSRRAGTNEQFF
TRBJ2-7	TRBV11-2	CASSLGPSGILLYEQYF
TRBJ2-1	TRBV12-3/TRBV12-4	CASSLATETATYNEQFF
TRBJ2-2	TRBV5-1	CASGGGGDTGELFF
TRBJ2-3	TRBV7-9	CASSPTGGITDTQYF
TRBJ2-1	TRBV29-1	CSVGRTVDYNEQFF
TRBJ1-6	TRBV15	CATQDRAYSPLHF
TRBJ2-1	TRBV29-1	CSVRTGTGGYNEQFF
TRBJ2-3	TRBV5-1	CASTGLAGLTDTQYF
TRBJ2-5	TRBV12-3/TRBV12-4	CASTPGAGEVAQYF
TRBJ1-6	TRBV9	CASSVVAGQSPLHF
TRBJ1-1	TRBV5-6	CASSRGPMNTEAFF
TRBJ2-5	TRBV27	CASSLKGWDRGPQETQYF
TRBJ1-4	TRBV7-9	CASSLVVGAEKLFF
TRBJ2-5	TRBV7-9	CASSVRQGAAGETQYF
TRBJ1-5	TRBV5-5	CASRRDLFRDNQPQHF
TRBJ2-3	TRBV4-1	CASSQTGLTDTQYF
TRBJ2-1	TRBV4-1	CASSPTRAQQSHNEQFF
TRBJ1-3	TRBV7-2	CASSSQGNSGNTIYF
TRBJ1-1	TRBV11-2	CASSLGLGSLTFF
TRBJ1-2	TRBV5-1	CASSLDPTVYGYTF